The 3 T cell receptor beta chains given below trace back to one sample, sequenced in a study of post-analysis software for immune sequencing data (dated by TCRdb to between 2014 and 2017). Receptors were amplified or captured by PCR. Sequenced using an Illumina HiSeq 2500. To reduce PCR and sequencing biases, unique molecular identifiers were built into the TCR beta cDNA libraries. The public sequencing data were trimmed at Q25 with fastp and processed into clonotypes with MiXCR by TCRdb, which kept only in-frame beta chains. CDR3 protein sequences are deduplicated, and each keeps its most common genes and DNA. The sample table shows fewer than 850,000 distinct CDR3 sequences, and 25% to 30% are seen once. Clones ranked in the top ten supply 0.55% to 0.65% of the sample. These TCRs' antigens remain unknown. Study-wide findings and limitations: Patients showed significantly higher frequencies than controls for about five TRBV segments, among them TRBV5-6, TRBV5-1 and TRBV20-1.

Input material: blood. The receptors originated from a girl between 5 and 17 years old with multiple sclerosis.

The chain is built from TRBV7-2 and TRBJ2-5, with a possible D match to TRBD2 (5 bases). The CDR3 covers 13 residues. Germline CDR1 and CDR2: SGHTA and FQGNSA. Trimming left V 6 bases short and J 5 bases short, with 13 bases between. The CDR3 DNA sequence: TGTGCCAGCAGACCAACGGGGTTTGAGACCCAGTACTTC. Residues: CASRPTGFETQYF.

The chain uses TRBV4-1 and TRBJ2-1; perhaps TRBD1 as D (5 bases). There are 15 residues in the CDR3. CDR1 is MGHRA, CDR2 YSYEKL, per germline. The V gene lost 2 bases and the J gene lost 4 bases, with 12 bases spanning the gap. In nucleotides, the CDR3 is TGCGCCAGCAGCCAACAGGGTATTTCGTACAATGAGCAGTTCTTC. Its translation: CASSQQGISYNEQFF.

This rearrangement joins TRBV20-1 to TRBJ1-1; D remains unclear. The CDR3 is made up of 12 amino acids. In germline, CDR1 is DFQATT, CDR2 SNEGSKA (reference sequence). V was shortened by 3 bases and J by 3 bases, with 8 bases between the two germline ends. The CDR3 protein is CSASAGHTEAFF. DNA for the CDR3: TGCAGTGCTAGTGCGGGTCACACTGAAGCTTTCTTT.